Below, 8 T cell receptor beta chains from the same sample are listed, as sequenced in a study of molecular identifiers for immune sequencing clone quantification (dated by TCRdb to 2016 to 2019). Libraries were constructed by PCR. The instrument given in TCRdb is Illumina HiSeq 4000. TCRdb itself trimmed the public reads at Q25 with fastp, ran MiXCR and retained productive beta chains. A single entry per CDR3 protein holds the most common genes and DNA from its merged rows. This sample has some 10,000 distinct CDR3 sequences in its table, and approximately 19% of those were observed once. Around 1.7% of the sample goes to the ten largest clones. Sequenced sample: naive CD8+ T cells from blood, with Jurkat cell RNA spiked in. In light of the paper, this sample's cell subset or site label describes: FACS-sorted CD8+CD4-CCR7+CD45RA+ naive T cells. All receptors come from a human donor in good health. Some libraries in this study had Jurkat cell RNA spiked in.

Relative to its sample, this clonotype is medium-sized (0.01 to 0.1%). The V gene is TRBV28, the J gene TRBJ2-7, with D unresolved. The V end was cut by 5 bases, the J end by 3 bases, with 5 bases between. CDR1 and CDR2 from the germline V gene are MDHEN and SYDVKM. The CDR3 is 11 residues long. Written as DNA, the CDR3 is TGTGCCAGCAGTCGATACTACGAGCAGTACTTC. This gives the protein CASSRYYEQYF.

This clonotype is labeled medium-sized. The chain is built from TRBV5-4 and TRBJ2-3; D is unresolved. Looked up from germline, CDR1 is SGHNT and CDR2 is YYREEE (reference sequence). The V gene lost 0 bases and the J gene lost 4 bases, with 9 bases spanning the gap. CDR3 length equals 14 residues. The DNA of the CDR3 is TGTGCCAGCAGCTTGGGAGGTGGGGCAGATACGCAGTATTTT. It yields the protein CASSLGGGADTQYF.

By share of the sample, this clonotype is medium-sized. The J gene is TRBJ1-2, the V gene TRBV7-8; TRBD1 matches 9 bases. This CDR3 contains 15 residues. V gave up 2 bases and J gave up 7 bases; unmatched junction bases: 8. The germline CDR1 and CDR2 sequences are SGHVS and FQNEAQ. The CDR3: CASSLSPGQGPGYTF. In DNA form, the CDR3 reads TGTGCCAGCAGCTTATCGCCGGGACAGGGTCCTGGCTACACCTTC.

This sequence joins TRBV4-1 and TRBJ1-2; D is perhaps TRBD1 (6 bases). The CDR3 runs 14 residues. The V end lost 4 bases, the J end lost 8 bases, and 17 bases lay between the germline ends. CDR1 MGHRA and CDR2 YSYEKL come from the germline V gene. The CDR3 DNA reads as TGCGCCAGCAGCCCGATCGGACAGCCTTTGGGCTACACCTTC. It specifies CASSPIGQPLGYTF.

This clonotype has at least ten counts. The chain couples TRBV5-1 to TRBJ2-7; 8 bases line up with TRBD2. V gave up 0 bases and J gave up 3 bases; unmatched junction bases: 5. The CDR3 runs to 15 residues. CDR1 SGHRS and CDR2 YFSETQ come from the germline V gene. CDR3 DNA sequence: TGCGCCAGCAGCTTGGCCGGGACTAGAAACTACGAGCAGTACTTC. It encodes CASSLAGTRNYEQYF.

This clonotype counts as medium-sized. The chain uses TRBV20-1 and TRBJ2-7; D ambiguous. Per germline, CDR1 DFQATT and CDR2 SNEGSKA (reference sequence). The V end lost 3 bases, the J end lost 6 bases, and 15 bases lay between the germline ends. This CDR3 is 13 amino acids long. The CDR3 DNA reads as TGCAGTGCTAGTGCGGAGAACTCTCCCGAGCAGTACTTC. It yields the protein CSASAENSPEQYF.

This clonotype is judged medium-sized. V gene TRBV18 combines with J gene TRBJ2-7; 9 bases are a match to TRBD1. Trimming at V came to 3 bases and at J to 4 bases, leaving 1 base not matched to a gene. Germline CDR1 KGHSH, CDR2 LQKENI. The CDR3 length is 13 residues. This chain's CDR3 is CASSPGTGYEQYF. DNA of the CDR3: TGTGCCAGCTCACCCGGGACAGGGTACGAGCAGTACTTC.

By share, this clonotype counts as medium-sized (0.01 to 0.1%). The gene calls are TRBV7-9 and TRBJ2-3; perhaps TRBD2 as D (6 bases). The CDR3 contains 16 residues. The germline gives CDR1 SEHNR, CDR2 FQNEAQ (reference sequence). V lost 2 bases and J lost 0, with 12 bases in between. CDR3 residues: CASSLFLAGSTDTQYF. CDR3 DNA: TGTGCCAGCAGCTTATTCCTCGCGGGGAGCACAGATACGCAGTATTTT.